Listed below are T cell receptor beta chains from one sample, sequenced in a study of cytomegalovirus exposure and HLA in healthy donors. Assay: immunoSEQ multiplex PCR; the TCRdb copy retains only in-frame clones and omits some. The sample contains 150,000 to 200,000 clones, approximately 84% of which appear only once. Sequencing input: PBMCs. The receptors were sampled from a girl aged 10 to 17 in good health and CMV-seropositive. The conserved cysteine and the conserved F or W are not part of the CDR3 here.

V gene: TRBV29-1; J gene: TRBJ2-3; CDR3 protein: SVEDQLDRRGHGITDTQY
V gene: TRBV6-5; J gene: TRBJ1-2; CDR3 protein: ASSYGVGRDGYT
V gene: TRBV7-9; J gene: TRBJ2-3; CDR3 protein: ASSFGQGITDTQY
V gene: TRBV7-2; J gene: TRBJ1-4; CDR3 protein: ASSIRAGFANEKLF
V gene: TRBV10-2; J gene: TRBJ2-5; CDR3 protein: ASSKGDRIQETQY
V gene: TRBV2; J gene: TRBJ2-1; CDR3 protein: ASRPSGSYNEQF
V gene: TRBV5-1; J gene: TRBJ2-1; CDR3 protein: ASSLEGAGEQF
V gene: TRBV7-9; J gene: TRBJ1-2; CDR3 protein: ASSFIDNRNGYT
V gene: TRBV19; J gene: TRBJ1-2; CDR3 protein: ASSIEFVVPGGAAGGYT
V gene: TRBV28; J gene: TRBJ2-1; CDR3 protein: ASSFHRGIYNEQF
V gene: TRBV29-1; J gene: TRBJ2-7; CDR3 protein: SVTGLAPISYEQY
V gene: TRBV7-9; J gene: TRBJ1-1; CDR3 protein: ASSLARAGGKGTEAF
V gene: TRBV13; J gene: TRBJ2-2; CDR3 protein: ASSTLGLAGGMNTGELF
V gene: TRBV7-8; J gene: TRBJ1-1; CDR3 protein: ASSLTRTGRFTEAF
V gene: TRBV19; J gene: TRBJ1-4; CDR3 protein: ASSVDARNEKLF